These 22 T cell receptor beta chains originate from one sample sequenced in a study of PD-L1 blockade in urothelial cancer. Some clones are missing from TCRdb's copy, which holds only in-frame ones; the method was immunoSEQ multiplex PCR. Seen here are 50,000 or so clones, more than 80% observed once, and the top ten hold over 1%. The time point is: pretreatment peripheral blood. Sequenced here: PBMCs, sampled around atezolizumab (anti-PD-L1) treatment. These receptors all stem from a man aged 50 to 59 with urothelial cancer.

The CDR3 sequence: CASSVATRGQGEQYF. The CDR3 DNA follows: TGTGCCAGCAGCGTAGCTACGAGAGGACAGGGCGAGCAGTACTTC. The genes are TRBV9 and TRBJ2-7; 8 positions match TRBD1. Germline loops: CDR1 SGDLS, CDR2 YYNGEE. Trimming cost V 0 bases and J 6 bases; bases outside gene matches: 8. The CDR3 spans 15 residues.

The J gene is TRBJ2-1, the V gene TRBV10-3; 9 bases agree with TRBD2. V dropped 10 bases and J dropped 3; count of bases not matched to a gene: 10. The V gene's germline CDR1 is ENHRY and CDR2 SYGVKD. The CDR3 sequence is 15 residues long. CDR3 residues: CATLRAGGDYNEQFF. CDR3 DNA: TGTGCCACCTTAAGGGCGGGAGGGGACTACAATGAGCAGTTCTTC.

This sequence joins TRBV15 and TRBJ1-2; 7 bases align to TRBD1. Germline V CDR1 and CDR2: LNHNV, YYDKDF (reference sequence). The J segment lost 0 bases and the V segment lost 2 bases, leaving 6 bases of the junction unmatched. The length of the CDR3 is 16 residues. The CDR3 sequence: CATSRLGQAPNYGYTF. DNA of the CDR3: TGTGCCACCAGCAGATTAGGACAGGCTCCTAACTATGGCTACACCTTC.

The genes are TRBV7-8 and TRBJ2-7, with D possibly being TRBD2 (7 bases). The CDR3 is 13 amino acids. Per germline, CDR1 SGHVS and CDR2 FQNEAQ. V shed 6 bases and J shed 7 bases, with 16 bases lying between them. The CDR3 DNA is TGTGCCAGCAGGCCGGGGGGCGCGGGTGAGCAGTACTTC. Translation: CASRPGGAGEQYF.

This clone was seen only a few times. V and J are TRBV5-1 and TRBJ1-2; 12 bases are shared with TRBD1. CDR3 size: 14 residues. CDR1 is SGHRS, CDR2 YFSETQ, per germline. After removal of 0 bases from V and 8 bases from J, the junction contained 2 bases not matched to a gene. For the CDR3, the DNA is TGCGCCAGCAGCTTGGCCGGGACAGGGGGCGGCTACACCTTC. This codes for CASSLAGTGGGYTF. The variable domain in full, with the rest retrieved from reference TRBV5-1 and TRBJ1-2, is KAGVTQTPRYLIKTRGQQVTLSCSPISGHRSVSWYQQTPGQGLQFLFEYFSETQRNKGNFPGRFSGRQFSNSRSEMNVSTLELGDSALYLCASSLAGTGGGYTFGSGTRLTVV.

V usage is TRBV5-6 and J usage is TRBJ1-1; D is possibly TRBD1 (5 bases). Trimming removed 4 bases from V and 5 bases from J, with 18 bases in between. This CDR3 contains 15 residues. Germline-derived CDR1 and CDR2 are SGHDT and YYEEEE. The CDR3 nucleotides are TGTGCCAGCAGCCCAAGGGTAGTAAAGGGGACTGAAGCTTTCTTT. Translating it yields CASSPRVVKGTEAFF.

J is TRBJ1-5 and V is TRBV18; D gene ambiguous. The length of the CDR3 is 14 residues. CDR1 and CDR2 from the germline V gene are KGHSH and LQKENI. V gave up 4 bases and J gave up 9 bases, with 16 bases separating them. DNA for the CDR3: TGTGCCAGCTCACTTCAAGACGGGAGGGCGCCCCAGCATTTT. Amino acid sequence: CASSLQDGRAPQHF.

The chain is built from TRBV6-5 and TRBJ1-6; D is undetermined. Germline V lookup: CDR1 MNHEY, CDR2 SVGAGI. This CDR3 has 15 residues. Trimming pared 0 bases from V and 9 bases from J, leaving 12 bases between. DNA of the CDR3: TGTGCCAGCAGTTACTCAGCCAGGATGGGTTCACCCCTCCACTTT. This codes for CASSYSARMGSPLHF.

The CDR3 reads CASSYAGPVTETQYF. The CDR3 DNA is TGTGCCAGCAGTTACGCGGGACCAGTCACAGAGACCCAGTACTTC. This chain connects TRBV6-6 to TRBJ2-5; weak D call: TRBD2 (6 bases). The CDR3 sequence is 15 residues long. Germline V lookup: CDR1 MNHNY, CDR2 SVGAGI (reference sequence). Trimming took off 2 bases at V and 4 bases at J, with 14 bases between the two ends.

This chain joins TRBV9 and TRBJ2-1; 8 bases map to TRBD1. CDR3 length: 17 amino acids. V dropped 3 bases and J dropped 0; count of bases not matched to a gene: 8. The germline V gene has CDR1 SGDLS and CDR2 YYNGEE. The CDR3 DNA reads TGTGCCAGCAGCGCCAACCCGGACAGGGACTCCTACAATGAGCAGTTCTTC. Protein: CASSANPDRDSYNEQFF.

The chain carries TRBV7-2 and TRBJ2-5, with 14 bases fitting TRBD2. Looked up from germline, CDR1 is SGHTA and CDR2 is FQGNSA. The CDR3 consists of 15 residues. The junction had 8 bases not matched to a gene; V was cut back by 5 bases and J by 9 bases. The CDR3 sequence is CASSRGLAGGRAQYF. The CDR3 DNA sequence: TGTGCCAGCAGCCGCGGACTAGCGGGGGGCCGGGCCCAGTACTTC.

The V call is TRBV2, the J call TRBJ2-1; D possibly corresponds to TRBD2 (6 bases). The CDR3 is made up of 13 amino acids. Germline CDR1 reads SNHLY; CDR2 reads FYNNEI. The V end was cut by 10 bases, the J end by 3 bases, with 13 bases between. The CDR3 DNA reads as TGTGCCACCAAATGGACTATCTACAATGAGCAGTTCTTC. Translation: CATKWTIYNEQFF.

The V and J genes are TRBV29-1 and TRBJ2-7, with D tentatively TRBD1 (5 bases). This CDR3 region has 13 residues. With 4 bases removed from V and 3 bases from J, the gap between germline ends came to 13 bases. CDR1 is SQVTM and CDR2 is ANQGSEA in the germline V gene. CDR3 nucleotides: TGCAGCGTTGTAGTAAGCAGGGACTACGAGCAGTACTTC. This translates into CSVVVSRDYEQYF.

The rearrangement uses TRBV29-1 and TRBJ2-1; 11 bases are a match to TRBD2. The CDR3 length is 15 residues. Looked up from germline, CDR1 is SQVTM and CDR2 is ANQGSEA. After removal of 1 base from V and 8 bases from J, the junction contained 7 bases not matched to a gene. This chain's CDR3 is CSVEVTLAGAYEQFF. The CDR3 DNA follows: TGCAGCGTTGAAGTCACACTAGCGGGAGCATATGAGCAGTTCTTC.

The chain links TRBV27 to TRBJ2-1, with D possibly being TRBD2 (6 bases). Trimming shortened V by 6 bases and J by 10 bases, and 31 bases separated the two germline ends. The CDR3 is 18 residues long. Germline-derived CDR1 and CDR2 are MNHEY and SMNVEV (reference sequence). In DNA, the CDR3 is TGTGCCAGCAGCTCTCCCCTCACTGCGACGGCGGGGTCTCGAGAGCAGTTCTTC. Protein sequence: CASSSPLTATAGSREQFF.

CDR3 nucleotides: TGCAGCGCTGGGGCAGGGTACGGCTATGGCTACACCTTC. Its translation is CSAGAGYGYGYTF. This chain uses TRBV29-1 with TRBJ1-2; perhaps TRBD1 as D (5 bases). V shed 7 bases and J shed 4 bases, with 16 bases lying between them. Germline CDR1 and CDR2: SQVTM and ANQGSEA. The CDR3 consists of 13 residues.

Only one count was recorded for this clone. The chain joins TRBV6-1 to TRBJ1-1; the D is unclear. Germline lookup yields CDR1 MNHNS and CDR2 SASEGT. The ends were cut back, 6 bases at V and 3 bases at J, with 14 bases in the middle. The CDR3 sequence is 14 residues long. CDR3 sequence (DNA): TGTGCCAGCAGCCAGAGGGCCCATTACACTGAAGCTTTCTTT. As protein: CASSQRAHYTEAFF.

The CDR3 sequence is CASSLASDYVNGYTF. The CDR3 nucleotides are TGTGCCAGCAGCTTAGCGTCAGACTACGTGAATGGCTACACCTTC. The chain links TRBV7-9 to TRBJ1-2; no definite D call. There are 15 residues in the CDR3. Germline CDR1 and CDR2: SEHNR and FQNEAQ (reference sequence). With 0 bases removed from V and 6 bases from J, the gap between germline ends came to 14 bases. Combining the CDR3 with reference TRBV7-9 and TRBJ1-2 gives the whole variable domain DTGVSQNPRHKITKRGQNVTFRCDPISEHNRLYWYRQTLGQGPEFLTYFQNEAQLEKSRLLSDRFSAERPKGSFSTLEIQRTEQGDSAMYLCASSLASDYVNGYTFGSGTRLTVV.

This clone occurred a few times. This chain uses TRBV18 with TRBJ2-4; 15 nucleotides align to TRBD2. J gave up 2 bases and V 3 bases, and 2 bases lay outside the gene matches. This CDR3 region has 17 residues. Germline V gene sequence: CDR1 KGHSH, CDR2 LQKENI. CDR3 coding DNA: TGTGCCAGCTCACCCGGGACTAGCGGGGGGACCAAAAACATTCAGTACTTC. Encoded protein: CASSPGTSGGTKNIQYF.

The rearrangement uses TRBV19 and TRBJ1-1, with D maybe TRBD1 (5 bases). Germline CDR1 is LNHDA and CDR2 is SQIVND (reference sequence). Between the trimmed V and J ends, which lost 7 bases and 1 base, there was a span of 19 bases. This CDR3 has 16 amino acids. CDR3: CASTLTGGSGNTEAFF. CDR3 bases: TGTGCCAGTACCTTAACGGGGGGGTCTGGGAACACTGAAGCTTTCTTT.

The chain is built from TRBV2 and TRBJ2-7, with 10 bases identical to TRBD1. This CDR3 region has 15 residues. Germline CDR1 SNHLY, CDR2 FYNNEI. V gave up 7 bases and J gave up 0 bases; unmatched junction bases: 6. The CDR3 here is CASTSDRGYSYEQYF. The CDR3 nucleotides read TGTGCCAGCACATCGGACAGGGGGTACTCCTACGAGCAGTACTTC.

The genes are TRBV10-3 and TRBJ2-7, with 8 bases aligning to TRBD2. Trimming took 4 bases from V and 7 from J; bases not matched to a gene: 9. CDR3 length: 14 amino acids. Germline V gene sequence: CDR1 ENHRY, CDR2 SYGVKD. CDR3 protein: CAISGTSTTGEQYF. As DNA, the CDR3 is TGTGCCATCAGTGGGACTAGCACGACGGGTGAGCAGTACTTC.